This T cell receptor (beta chain) stems from a study of shared clonotypes between healthy human individuals. Germline V gives CDR1 GTSNPN, CDR2 SVGIG (reference sequence). The V gene lost 8 bases and the J gene lost 1 base, with 17 bases spanning the gap. The CDR3 contains 14 residues. At a deep level, the assay was run. The authors split each subset's genomic DNA evenly across several immunoSEQ plates. Sequenced by immunoSEQ multiplex PCR; TCRdb stores in-frame clones only, minus some. The sample holds 2 million to 2.5 million clones, approximately 96% seen once. Sequenced: naive CD4+ T cells sorted from blood. Subset indicated: CD45RA+ positively selected. This clonotype originated in a man younger than 35 in good health. The chain uses TRBV30 and TRBJ1-1; D may be TRBD1 (6 bases). CDR3 residues: CAGHPGAQNTEAFF. CDR3 DNA: TGTGCCGGACACCCGGGGGCTCAGAACACTGAAGCTTTCTTT. The full variable domain, its missing parts supplied by reference TRBV30 and TRBJ1-1, is SQTIHQWPATLVQPVGSPLSLECTVEGTSNPNLYWYRQAAGRGLQLLFYSVGIGQISSEVPQNLSASRPQDRQFILSSKKLLLSDSGFYLCAGHPGAQNTEAFFGQGTRLTVV.